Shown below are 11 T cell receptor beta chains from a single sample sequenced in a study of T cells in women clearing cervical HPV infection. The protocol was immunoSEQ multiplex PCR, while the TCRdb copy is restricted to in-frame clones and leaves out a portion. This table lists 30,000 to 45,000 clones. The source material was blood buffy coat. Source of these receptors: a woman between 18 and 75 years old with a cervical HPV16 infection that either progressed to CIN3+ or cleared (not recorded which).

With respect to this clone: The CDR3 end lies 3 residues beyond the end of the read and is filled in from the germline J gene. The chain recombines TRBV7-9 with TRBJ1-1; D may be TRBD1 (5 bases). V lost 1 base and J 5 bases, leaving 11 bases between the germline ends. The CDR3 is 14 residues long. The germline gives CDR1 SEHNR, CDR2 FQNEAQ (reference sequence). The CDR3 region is CASSLVSGTTEAFF. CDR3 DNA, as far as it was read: TGTGCCAGCAGCTTAGTATCAGGGACTACTGAA.

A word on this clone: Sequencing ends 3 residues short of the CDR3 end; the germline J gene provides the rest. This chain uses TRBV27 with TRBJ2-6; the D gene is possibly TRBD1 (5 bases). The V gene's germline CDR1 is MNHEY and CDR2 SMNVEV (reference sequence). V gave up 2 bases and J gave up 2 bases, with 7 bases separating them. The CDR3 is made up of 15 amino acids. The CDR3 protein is CASSLIGAGANVLTF. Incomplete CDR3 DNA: TGTGCCAGCAGTTTAATAGGGGCTGGGGCCAACGTC. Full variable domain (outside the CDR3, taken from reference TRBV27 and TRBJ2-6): EAQVTQNPRYLITVTGKKLTVTCSQNMNHEYMSWYRQDPGLGLRQIYYSMNVEVTDKGDVPEGYKVSRKEKRNFPLILESPSPNQTSLYFCASSLIGAGANVLTFGAGSRLTVL.

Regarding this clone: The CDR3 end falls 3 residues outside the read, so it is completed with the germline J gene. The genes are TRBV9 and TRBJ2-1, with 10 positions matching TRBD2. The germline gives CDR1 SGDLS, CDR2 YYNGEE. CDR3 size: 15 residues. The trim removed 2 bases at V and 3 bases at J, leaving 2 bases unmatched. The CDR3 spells CASSVSGGVYNEQFF. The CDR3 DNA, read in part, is TGTGCCAGCAGCGTCAGCGGGGGGGTCTACAATGAG.

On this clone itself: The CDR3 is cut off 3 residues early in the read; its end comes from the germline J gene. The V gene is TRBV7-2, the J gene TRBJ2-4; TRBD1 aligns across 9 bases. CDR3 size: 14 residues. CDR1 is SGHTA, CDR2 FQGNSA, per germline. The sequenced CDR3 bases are TGTGCCAGCAGCTTAATAGGGACAGGGTACGGT. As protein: CASSLIGTGYG. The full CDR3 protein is CASSLIGTGYGQYF.

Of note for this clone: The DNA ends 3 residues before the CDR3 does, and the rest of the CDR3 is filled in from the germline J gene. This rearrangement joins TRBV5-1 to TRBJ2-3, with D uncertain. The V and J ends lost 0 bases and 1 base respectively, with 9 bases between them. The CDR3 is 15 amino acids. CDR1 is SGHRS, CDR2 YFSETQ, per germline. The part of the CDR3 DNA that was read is TGCGCCAGCAGCTTGGAGGGCTCTCGCACAGATACG. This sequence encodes CASSLEGSRTDT. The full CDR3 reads CASSLEGSRTDTQYF.

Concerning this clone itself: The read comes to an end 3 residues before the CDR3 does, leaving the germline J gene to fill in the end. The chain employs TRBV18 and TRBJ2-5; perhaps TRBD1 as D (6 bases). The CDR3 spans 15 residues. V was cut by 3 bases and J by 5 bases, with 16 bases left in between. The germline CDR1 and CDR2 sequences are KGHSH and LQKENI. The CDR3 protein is CASSPTEQGYETQYF. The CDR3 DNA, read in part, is TGTGCCAGCTCACCCACCGAACAGGGTTACGAGACC. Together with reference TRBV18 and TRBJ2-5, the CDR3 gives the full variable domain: NAGVMQNPRHLVRRRGQEARLRCSPMKGHSHVYWYRQLPEEGLKFMVYLQKENIIDESGMPKERFSAEFPKEGPSILRIQQVVRGDSAAYFCASSPTEQGYETQYFGPGTRLLVL.

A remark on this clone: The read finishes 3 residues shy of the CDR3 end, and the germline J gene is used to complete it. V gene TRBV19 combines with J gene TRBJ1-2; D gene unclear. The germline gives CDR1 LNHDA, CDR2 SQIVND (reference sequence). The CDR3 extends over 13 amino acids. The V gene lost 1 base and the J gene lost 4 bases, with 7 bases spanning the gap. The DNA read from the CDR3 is TGTGCCAGTAGTATAGGCGGGAGCTATGGC. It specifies CASSIGGSYG. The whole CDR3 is CASSIGGSYGYTF.

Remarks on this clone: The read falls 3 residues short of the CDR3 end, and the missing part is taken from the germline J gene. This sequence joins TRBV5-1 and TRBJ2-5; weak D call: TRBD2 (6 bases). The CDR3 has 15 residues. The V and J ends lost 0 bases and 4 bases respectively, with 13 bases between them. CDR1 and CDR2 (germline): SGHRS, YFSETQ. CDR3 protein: CASSLGLGTLETQYF. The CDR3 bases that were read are TGCGCCAGCAGCTTGGGACTAGGTACTTTAGAGACC.

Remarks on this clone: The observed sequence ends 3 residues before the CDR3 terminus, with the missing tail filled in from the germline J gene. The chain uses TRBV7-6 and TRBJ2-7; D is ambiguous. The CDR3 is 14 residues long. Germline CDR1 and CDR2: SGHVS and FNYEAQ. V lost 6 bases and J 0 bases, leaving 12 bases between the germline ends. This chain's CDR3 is CASRPEGPSYEQYF. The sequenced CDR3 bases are TGTGCCAGCAGGCCTGAAGGTCCCTCCTACGAG. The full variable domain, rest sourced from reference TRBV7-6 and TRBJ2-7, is GAGVSQSPRYKVTKRGQDVALRCDPISGHVSLYWYRQALGQGPEFLTYFNYEAQQDKSGLPNDRFSAERPEGSISTLTIQRTEQRDSAMYRCASRPEGPSYEQYFGPGTRLTVT.

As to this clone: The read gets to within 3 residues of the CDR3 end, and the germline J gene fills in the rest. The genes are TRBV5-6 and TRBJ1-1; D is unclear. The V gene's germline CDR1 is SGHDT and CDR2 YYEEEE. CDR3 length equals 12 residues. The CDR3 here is CASSSGTLRAFF. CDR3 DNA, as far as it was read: TGTGCCAGCAGTTCAGGAACACTCAGA. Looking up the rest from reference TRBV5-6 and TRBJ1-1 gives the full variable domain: DAGVTQSPTHLIKTRGQQVTLRCSPKSGHDTVSWYQQALGQGPQFIFQYYEEEERQRGNFPDRFSGHQFPNYSSELNVNALLLGDSALYLCASSSGTLRAFFGQGTRLTVV.

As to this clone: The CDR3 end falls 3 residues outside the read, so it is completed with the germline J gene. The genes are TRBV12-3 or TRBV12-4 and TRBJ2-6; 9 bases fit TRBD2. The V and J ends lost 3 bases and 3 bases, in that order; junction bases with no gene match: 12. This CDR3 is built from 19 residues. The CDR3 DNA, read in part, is TGTGCCAGCAGTTTTTTGCGGGGGGGGCTACCTCTTGGGGCCAACGTC. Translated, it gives CASSFLRGGLPLGANV. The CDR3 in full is CASSFLRGGLPLGANVLTF.